This T cell receptor (beta chain) emerged from a study of shared clonotypes between healthy human individuals. From germline, CDR1 is MNHNS and CDR2 SASEGT. Trimming left V 6 bases short and J 7 bases short, with 18 bases between. This CDR3 has 14 amino acids. Several immunoSEQ plates held equal portions of the genomic DNA taken from each subset. Sequencing used immunoSEQ multiplex PCR; TCRdb keeps in-frame clones, though not all of them. This sample has 2 million to 2.5 million clones, with approximately 94% found just once. Researchers partitioned CD4+ cells into CD45RA+ naive and CD45RA-negative memory subsets.

The sequenced material came from naive CD4+ T cells sorted from blood. Subset meaning: CD45RA+ positively selected. The chain is built from TRBV6-1 and TRBJ2-5; D ambiguous. This clonotype originated in a man aged 18 to 30 in good health. The CDR3 protein is CASRSDPSVGTQYF. CDR3 DNA sequence: TGTGCCAGCAGATCGGACCCCTCGGTGGGGACCCAGTACTTC.